This entry lists 10 T cell receptor beta chains sequenced from one sample in a study of somatic mutations in cytotoxic T cells in rheumatoid arthritis. The method was immunoSEQ multiplex PCR; TCRdb's version includes in-frame clones alone and lacks a portion of them. Altogether 9,500 to 13,000 clones are present, about 85% being singletons, with the ten largest covering about 7.6%. Sequenced input: CD8+ T cells sorted from blood. All receptors derive from an adult with rheumatoid arthritis.

The V gene is TRBV6-1, the J gene TRBJ1-3; no clear D. The germline V gene has CDR1 MNHNS and CDR2 SASEGT. The CDR3 consists of 14 residues. With 2 bases removed from V and 1 base from J, the gap between germline ends came to 6 bases. The CDR3 here is CASSEFGSGNTIYF. The DNA of the CDR3 is TGTGCCAGCAGTGAATTCGGATCTGGAAACACCATATATTTT.

The J gene is TRBJ1-5, the V gene TRBV30; D is uncertain. Trimming removed 1 base from V and 5 bases from J, with 12 bases in between. There are 14 residues in the CDR3. The germline gives CDR1 GTSNPN, CDR2 SVGIG (reference sequence). The chain's CDR3 is CAWSASAGHQPQHF. For the CDR3, the DNA is TGTGCCTGGAGTGCCTCTGCCGGCCATCAGCCCCAGCATTTT.

The chain combines TRBV29-1 with TRBJ2-5, with 7 bases that match TRBD2. The junction had 10 bases not matched to a gene; V was cut back by 7 bases and J by 5 bases. The CDR3 is made up of 13 amino acids. Germline V gives CDR1 SQVTM, CDR2 ANQGSEA. CDR3 sequence (DNA): TGCAGCGCCGATGGGGGGGAAGAGGAGACCCAGTACTTC. Translating it yields CSADGGEEETQYF.

This sequence joins TRBV19 and TRBJ1-6; no clear D. CDR3 length equals 13 residues. The V gene's germline CDR1 is LNHDA and CDR2 SQIVND (reference sequence). V lost 7 bases to trimming and J lost 9 bases, with 13 bases between them. The CDR3 spells CASTAFSGSPLHF. The CDR3 region has the DNA TGTGCCAGTACGGCGTTTTCGGGTTCACCCCTCCACTTT.

This clone appeared a few times. This CDR3 reads CASSLGAVYNSPLHF. For the CDR3, the DNA is TGTGCCAGCAGCTTAGGGGCAGTTTATAATTCACCCCTCCACTTT. The rearrangement uses TRBV7-9 and TRBJ1-6; D call uncertain. CDR1 and CDR2 (germline): SEHNR, FQNEAQ (reference sequence). The CDR3 loop spans 15 amino acids. The ends were cut back, 1 base at V and 4 bases at J, with 8 bases in the middle.

The J gene is TRBJ2-7, the V gene TRBV5-4, with D perhaps matching TRBD2 (5 bases). Germline V gene data show CDR1 as SGHNT and CDR2 as YYREEE (reference sequence). The CDR3 consists of 14 residues. V was pared by 1 base and J by 2 bases, with 10 bases between. Here the CDR3 reads CASSLSRAPYEQYF. CDR3 DNA: TGTGCCAGCAGCTTGTCGCGGGCGCCCTACGAGCAGTACTTC.

V and J are TRBV13 and TRBJ2-7; D is perhaps TRBD1 or TRBD2 (5 bases each). This CDR3 is built from 16 residues. V was cut by 1 base and J by 5 bases, with 18 bases left in between. CDR1 and CDR2 from the germline V gene are PRHDT and FYEKMQ (reference sequence). The CDR3 spells CASSLVLGVGVHEQYF. In DNA, the CDR3 is TGTGCCAGCAGCTTAGTCTTGGGGGTGGGTGTCCACGAGCAGTACTTC.

The CDR3 DNA follows: TGTGCCAGCAGCTTCAGGACTAGCGGGGTCACAGATACGCAGTATTTT. The encoded protein is CASSFRTSGVTDTQYF. The chain is built from TRBV13 and TRBJ2-3, with 12 bases matching TRBD2. The junction had 3 bases not matched to a gene; V was cut back by 3 bases and J by 2 bases. The CDR3 sequence is 16 residues long. Looked up from germline, CDR1 is PRHDT and CDR2 is FYEKMQ (reference sequence).

V is TRBV10-3 and J is TRBJ2-3, with D hard to call. CDR3 length: 12 amino acids. Germline V CDR1 and CDR2: ENHRY, SYGVKD. The V end was cut by 7 bases, the J end by 4 bases, with 9 bases between. This CDR3 reads CAITDRSDTQYF. The CDR3 DNA follows: TGTGCCATCACGGACCGGTCAGATACGCAGTATTTT.

The sample holds one count of this clone. This sequence joins TRBV19 and TRBJ2-1; 8 bases are shared with TRBD1. The CDR3 sequence is 15 residues long. Trimming at V came to 6 bases and at J to 7 bases, leaving 11 bases not matched to a gene. From germline, CDR1 is LNHDA and CDR2 SQIVND (reference sequence). The CDR3 spells CASSNLRTGRNEQFF. The CDR3 DNA reads TGTGCCAGTAGCAACCTGAGGACAGGGCGAAATGAGCAGTTCTTC.